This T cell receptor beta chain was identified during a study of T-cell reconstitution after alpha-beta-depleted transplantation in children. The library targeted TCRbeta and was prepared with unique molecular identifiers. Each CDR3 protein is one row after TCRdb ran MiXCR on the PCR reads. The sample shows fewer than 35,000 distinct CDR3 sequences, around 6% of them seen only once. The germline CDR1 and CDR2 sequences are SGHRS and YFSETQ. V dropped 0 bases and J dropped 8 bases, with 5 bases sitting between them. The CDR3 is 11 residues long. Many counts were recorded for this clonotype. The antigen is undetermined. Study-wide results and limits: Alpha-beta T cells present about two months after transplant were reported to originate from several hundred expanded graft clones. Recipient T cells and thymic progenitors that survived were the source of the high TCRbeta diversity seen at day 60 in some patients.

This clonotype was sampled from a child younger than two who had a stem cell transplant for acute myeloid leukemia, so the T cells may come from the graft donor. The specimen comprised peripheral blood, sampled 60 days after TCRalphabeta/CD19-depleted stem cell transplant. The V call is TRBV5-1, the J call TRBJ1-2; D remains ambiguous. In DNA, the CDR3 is TGCGCCAGCAGCTTGGGCCAAGGCTACACCTTC. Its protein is CASSLGQGYTF. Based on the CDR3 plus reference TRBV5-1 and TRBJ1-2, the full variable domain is KAGVTQTPRYLIKTRGQQVTLSCSPISGHRSVSWYQQTPGQGLQFLFEYFSETQRNKGNFPGRFSGRQFSNSRSEMNVSTLELGDSALYLCASSLGQGYTFGSGTRLTVV.